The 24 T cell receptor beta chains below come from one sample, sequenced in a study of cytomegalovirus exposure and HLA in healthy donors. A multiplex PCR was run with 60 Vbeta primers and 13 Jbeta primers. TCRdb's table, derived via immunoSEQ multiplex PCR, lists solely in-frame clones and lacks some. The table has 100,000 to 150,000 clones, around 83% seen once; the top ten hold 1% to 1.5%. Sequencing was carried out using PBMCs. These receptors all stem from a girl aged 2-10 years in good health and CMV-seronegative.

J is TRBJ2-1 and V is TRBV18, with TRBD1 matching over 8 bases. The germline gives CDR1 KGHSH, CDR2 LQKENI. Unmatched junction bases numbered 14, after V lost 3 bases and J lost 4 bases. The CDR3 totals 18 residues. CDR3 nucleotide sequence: TGTGCCAGCTCACCTTCGAGAAGGACAGGGCTCCCATACAATGAGCAGTTCTTC. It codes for CASSPSRRTGLPYNEQFF.

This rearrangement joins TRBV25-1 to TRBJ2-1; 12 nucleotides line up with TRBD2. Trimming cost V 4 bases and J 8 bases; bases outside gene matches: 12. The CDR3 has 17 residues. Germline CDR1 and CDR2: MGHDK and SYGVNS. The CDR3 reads CASSVTRLAGAMDEQFF. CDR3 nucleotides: TGTGCCAGCAGTGTAACTAGACTAGCGGGAGCTATGGATGAGCAGTTCTTC.

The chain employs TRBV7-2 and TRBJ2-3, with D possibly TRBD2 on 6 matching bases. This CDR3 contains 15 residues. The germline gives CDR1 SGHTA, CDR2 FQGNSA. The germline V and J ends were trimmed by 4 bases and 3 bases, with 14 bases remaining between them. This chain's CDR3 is CASSWDFRGTDTQYF. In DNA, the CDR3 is TGTGCCAGCAGCTGGGACTTTAGGGGTACAGATACGCAGTATTTT.

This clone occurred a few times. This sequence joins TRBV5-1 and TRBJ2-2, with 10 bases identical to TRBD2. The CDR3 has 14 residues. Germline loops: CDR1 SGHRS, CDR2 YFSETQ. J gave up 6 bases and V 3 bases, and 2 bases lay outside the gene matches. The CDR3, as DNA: TGCGCCAGCAGCTACAGCGGGGGGGCCGGGGAGCTGTTTTTT. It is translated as CASSYSGGAGELFF.

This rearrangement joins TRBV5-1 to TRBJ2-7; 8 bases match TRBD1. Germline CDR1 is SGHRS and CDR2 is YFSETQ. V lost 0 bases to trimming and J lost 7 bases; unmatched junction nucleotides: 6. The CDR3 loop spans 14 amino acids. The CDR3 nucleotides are TGCGCCAGCAGCTTGGTGACAGGGGAGCGGGAGCAGTACTTC. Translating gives CASSLVTGEREQYF.

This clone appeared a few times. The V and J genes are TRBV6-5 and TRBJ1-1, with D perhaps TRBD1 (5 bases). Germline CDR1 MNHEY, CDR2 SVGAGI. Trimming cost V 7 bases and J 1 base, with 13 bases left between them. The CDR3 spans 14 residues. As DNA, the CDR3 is TGTGCCAGCACCCACAGGTGGGGGAACACTGAAGCTTTCTTT. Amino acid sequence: CASTHRWGNTEAFF.

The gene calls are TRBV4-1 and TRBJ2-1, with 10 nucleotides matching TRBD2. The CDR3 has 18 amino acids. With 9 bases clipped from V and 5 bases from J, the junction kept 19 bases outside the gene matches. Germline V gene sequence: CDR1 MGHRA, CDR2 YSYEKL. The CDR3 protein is CASQTREASGSGHNEQFF. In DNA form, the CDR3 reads TGCGCCAGTCAAACCAGGGAGGCTAGCGGGAGTGGACACAATGAGCAGTTCTTC.

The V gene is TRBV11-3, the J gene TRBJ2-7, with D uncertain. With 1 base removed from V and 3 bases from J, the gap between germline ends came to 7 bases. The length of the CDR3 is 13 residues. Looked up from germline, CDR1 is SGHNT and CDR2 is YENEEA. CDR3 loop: CASSLGPYYEQYF. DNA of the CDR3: TGTGCCAGCAGCTTAGGGCCTTACTACGAGCAGTACTTC.

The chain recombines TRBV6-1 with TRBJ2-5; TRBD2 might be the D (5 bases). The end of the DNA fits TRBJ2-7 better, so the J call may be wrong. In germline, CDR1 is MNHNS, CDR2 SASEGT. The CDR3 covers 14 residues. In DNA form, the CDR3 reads TGTGCCAGCAGTGAAGGTGGGGAGCGCTACGAGCAGTACTTC. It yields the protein CASSEGGERYEQYF.

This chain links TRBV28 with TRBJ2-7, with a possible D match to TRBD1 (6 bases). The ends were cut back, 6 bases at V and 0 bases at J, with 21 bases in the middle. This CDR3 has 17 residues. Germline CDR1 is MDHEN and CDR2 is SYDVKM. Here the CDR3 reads CASRNSGVIAFSYEQYF. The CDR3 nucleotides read TGTGCCAGCAGGAATTCAGGGGTTATTGCGTTCTCCTACGAGCAGTACTTC. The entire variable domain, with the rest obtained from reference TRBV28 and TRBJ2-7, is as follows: DVKVTQSSRYLVKRTGEKVFLECVQDMDHENMFWYRQDPGLGLRLIYFSYDVKMKEKGDIPEGYSVSREKKERFSLILESASTNQTSMYLCASRNSGVIAFSYEQYFGPGTRLTVT.

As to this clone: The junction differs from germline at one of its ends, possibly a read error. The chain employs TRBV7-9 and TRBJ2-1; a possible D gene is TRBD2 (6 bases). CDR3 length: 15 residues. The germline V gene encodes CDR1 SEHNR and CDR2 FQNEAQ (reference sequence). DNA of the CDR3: TGTGCCAGCAGCCTAGCAGCGGGCGTTTACAATGAGCAGTTCTTC. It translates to CASSLAAGVYNEQFF.

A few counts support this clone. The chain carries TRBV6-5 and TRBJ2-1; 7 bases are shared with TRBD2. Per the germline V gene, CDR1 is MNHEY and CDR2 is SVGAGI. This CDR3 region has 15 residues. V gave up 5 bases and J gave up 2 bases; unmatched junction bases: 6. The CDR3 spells CASSLTSAAYNEQFF. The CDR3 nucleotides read TGTGCCAGCAGTCTCACTAGCGCCGCCTACAATGAGCAGTTCTTC.

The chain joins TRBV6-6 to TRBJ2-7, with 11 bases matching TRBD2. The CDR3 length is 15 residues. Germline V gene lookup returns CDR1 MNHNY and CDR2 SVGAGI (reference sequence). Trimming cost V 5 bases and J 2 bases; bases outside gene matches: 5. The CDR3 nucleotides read TGTGCCAGCAGTGCCCGACTAGCGGGACCCTACGAGCAGTACTTC. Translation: CASSARLAGPYEQYF.

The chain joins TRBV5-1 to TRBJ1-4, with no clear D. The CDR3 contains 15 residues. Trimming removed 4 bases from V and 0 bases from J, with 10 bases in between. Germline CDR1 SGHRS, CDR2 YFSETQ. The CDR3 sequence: CASSLTGATNEKLFF. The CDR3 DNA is TGCGCCAGCAGCCTGACCGGGGCAACTAATGAAAAACTGTTTTTT.

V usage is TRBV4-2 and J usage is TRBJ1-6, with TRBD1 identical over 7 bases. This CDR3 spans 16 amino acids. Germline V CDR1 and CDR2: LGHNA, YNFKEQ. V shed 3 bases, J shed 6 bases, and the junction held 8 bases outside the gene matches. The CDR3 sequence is CASSQIRDSFNSPLHF. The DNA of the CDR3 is TGTGCCAGCAGCCAGATAAGGGACAGCTTTAATTCACCCCTCCACTTT.

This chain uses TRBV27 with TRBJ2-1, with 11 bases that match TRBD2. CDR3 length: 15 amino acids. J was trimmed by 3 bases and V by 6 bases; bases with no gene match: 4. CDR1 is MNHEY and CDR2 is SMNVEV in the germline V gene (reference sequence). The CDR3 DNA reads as TGTGCCAGCAGCCTCGGGACTAGCGGCTACAATGAGCAGTTCTTC. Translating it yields CASSLGTSGYNEQFF.

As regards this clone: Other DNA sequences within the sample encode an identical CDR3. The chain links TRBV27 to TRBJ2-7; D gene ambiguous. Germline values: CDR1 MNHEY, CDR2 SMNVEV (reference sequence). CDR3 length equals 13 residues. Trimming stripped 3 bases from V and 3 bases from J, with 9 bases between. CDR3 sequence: CASSFAGDYEQYF. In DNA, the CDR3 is TGTGCCAGCAGTTTCGCCGGAGACTACGAGCAGTACTTC.

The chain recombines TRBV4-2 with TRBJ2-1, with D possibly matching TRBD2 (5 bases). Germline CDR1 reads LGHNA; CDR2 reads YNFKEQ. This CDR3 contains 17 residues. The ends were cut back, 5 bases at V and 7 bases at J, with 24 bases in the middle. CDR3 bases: TGTGCCAGCAGCTACCAAATGTCGAGGGCCGGGGAGAATGAGCAGTTCTTC. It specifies CASSYQMSRAGENEQFF.

As DNA, the CDR3 is TGTGCCAGCACCCGGACAGGGGGAGGTAGCCCCACCGGGGAGCTGTTTTTT. This translates into CASTRTGGGSPTGELFF. The chain joins TRBV25-1 to TRBJ2-2, with 10 bases matching TRBD1. CDR3 length: 17 amino acids. After removal of 7 bases from V and 4 bases from J, the junction contained 12 bases not matched to a gene. The germline CDR1 and CDR2 sequences are MGHDK and SYGVNS.

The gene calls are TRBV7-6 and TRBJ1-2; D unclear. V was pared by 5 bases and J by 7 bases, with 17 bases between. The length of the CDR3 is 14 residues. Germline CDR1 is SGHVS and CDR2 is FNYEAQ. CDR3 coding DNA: TGTGCCAGCAGCGACACGGCAAACATCGGTGGCTACACCTTC. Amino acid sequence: CASSDTANIGGYTF.

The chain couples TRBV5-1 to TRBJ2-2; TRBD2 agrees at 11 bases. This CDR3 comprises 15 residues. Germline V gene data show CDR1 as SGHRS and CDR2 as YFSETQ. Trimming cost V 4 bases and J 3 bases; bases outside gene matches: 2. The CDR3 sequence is CASSGGLADTGELFF. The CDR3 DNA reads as TGCGCCAGCAGCGGGGGACTAGCGGACACCGGGGAGCTGTTTTTT.

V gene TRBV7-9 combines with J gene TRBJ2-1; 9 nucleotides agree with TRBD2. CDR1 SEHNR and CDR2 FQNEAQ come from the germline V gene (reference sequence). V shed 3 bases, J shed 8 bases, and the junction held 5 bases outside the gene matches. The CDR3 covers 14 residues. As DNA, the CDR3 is TGTGCCAGCAGCTTGTCTAGCGGGGAGGATGAGCAGTTCTTC. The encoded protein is CASSLSSGEDEQFF.

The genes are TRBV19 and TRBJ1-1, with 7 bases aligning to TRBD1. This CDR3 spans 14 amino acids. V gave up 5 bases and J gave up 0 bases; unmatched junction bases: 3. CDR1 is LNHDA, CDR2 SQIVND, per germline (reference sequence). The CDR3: CASSPGGLNTEAFF. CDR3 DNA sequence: TGTGCCAGTAGTCCAGGGGGACTGAACACTGAAGCTTTCTTT. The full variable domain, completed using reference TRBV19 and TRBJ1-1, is DGGITQSPKYLFRKEGQNVTLSCEQNLNHDAMYWYRQDPGQGLRLIYYSQIVNDFQKGDIAEGYSVSREKKESFPLTVTSAQKNPTAFYLCASSPGGLNTEAFFGQGTRLTVV.

CDR3 sequence: CASSSDRANTEAFF. CDR3 coding DNA: TGCGCCAGCAGCTCAGACAGGGCGAACACTGAAGCTTTCTTT. The chain recombines TRBV5-1 with TRBJ1-1; 7 bases align to TRBD1. Trimming cost V 3 bases and J 1 base; bases outside gene matches: 3. The CDR3 has 14 residues. Germline CDR1 and CDR2: SGHRS and YFSETQ.